This T cell receptor (beta chain) was sequenced for a study of CD8 T cells in Susac syndrome. CDR1 DFQATT and CDR2 SNEGSKA come from the germline V gene (reference sequence). Trimming left V 0 bases short and J 0 bases short, with 6 bases between. The CDR3 contains 13 residues. RNA was extracted with the RNeasy kit, and a quantity of roughly 0.5 to 1 ug was reverse transcribed using random hexamers. Each CDR3 protein is one row after TCRdb ran MiXCR on the immunoSEQ multiplex PCR reads. The sample shows over 200,000 distinct CDR3 sequences, more than 85% of them seen only once. The specimen was CD4+ T cells from PBMCs. The chain is built from TRBV20-1 and TRBJ2-7, with D hard to call. The sequence was obtained from a human donor with multiple sclerosis. CDR3 sequence reads: CSARDLSSYEQYF. CDR3 DNA: TGCAGTGCTAGAGATCTAAGCTCCTACGAGCAGTACTTC.